The clone carrying this T cell receptor (beta chain) appeared a few times. The entry originates in a study of T-cell reconstitution after alpha-beta-depleted transplantation in children. Preparation of the TCRbeta library involved a method that used unique molecular identifiers. Using its own MiXCR run on the PCR reads, TCRdb lists one record per CDR3 protein. Of about 410,000 distinct CDR3 sequences in the sample, 20% were seen once. This CDR3 contains 13 residues. Trimming took 1 base from V and 12 from J; bases not matched to a gene: 5. Germline assignment: CDR1 SGHTA and CDR2 FQGNSA. V and J are TRBV7-2 and TRBJ2-1; 8 positions agree with TRBD1. This specimen consisted of PBMCs from the stem cell graft donor, obtained from the stem cell graft. The sequence was obtained from a human donor who donated a stem cell graft to a child with acute myeloid leukemia. The CDR3 loop reads CASSLGVGTGQFF. DNA for the CDR3: TGTGCCAGCAGCTTAGGGGTGGGGACAGGGCAGTTCTTC. Supplemented by reference TRBV7-2 and TRBJ2-1, the full variable domain reads GAGVSQSPSNKVTEKGKDVELRCDPISGHTALYWYRQSLGQGLEFLIYFQGNSAPDKSGLPSDRFSAERTGGSVSTLTIQRTQQEDSAVYLCASSLGVGTGQFFGPGTRLTVL.